This TCR beta chain was sequenced for a study of shared clonotypes between healthy human individuals. The CDR3 consists of 13 residues. V was pared by 5 bases and J by 4 bases, with 8 bases between. Germline V CDR1 and CDR2: WNHNN, SYGVQD (reference sequence). Profiled with immunoSEQ multiplex PCR; TCRdb holds only in-frame clones, not every one. The data show roughly 640,000 clones, with over 65% seen just once and 1.5% to 2% held by the top ten. The sequencing sample was made of memory CD4+ T cells sorted from blood. Subset specified: CD45RA-negative fraction. The gene calls are TRBV10-1 and TRBJ2-2; D may be TRBD1 (5 bases). This receptor was obtained from a woman in her 30s in good health. The chain's CDR3 is CASSSQGTGELFF. CDR3 nucleotide sequence: TGCGCCAGCAGTTCTCAGGGCACCGGGGAGCTGTTTTTT.